Detailed here is one TCR beta chain. Source study methods: Nucleated cell counts were estimated from reference gene primer amplification. The assay was immunoSEQ multiplex PCR, and TCRdb's table has in-frame clones only and misses some. D and trimming were read from the DNA, whereas the V and J calls and clone size are those reported in that table. The sample contains under 150,000 clones, 75% to 85% of which appear only once. This entry comes from a study of blood T cell repertoires in COVID-19. The overall study: Acute and convalescent COVID-19 specimens originated in the United States, Italy and Spain. Nucleic acid was either cDNA or gDNA, and it came from T cells, B-cell-depleted T cells, or PBMCs.

Germline CDR1 is DFQATT and CDR2 is SNEGSKA (reference sequence). The CDR3 has 15 amino acids. The V end was cut by 3 bases, the J end by 5 bases, with 14 bases between. Sequencing was done on a sample of peripheral blood. The clonotype comes from a human donor with acute or convalescent COVID-19. The donor label of this sample is uncertain. The genes are TRBV20-1 and TRBJ1-6, with D possibly being TRBD1 (5 bases). The CDR3 spells CSASSTDFNNSPLHF. Here the CDR3 DNA reads TGCAGTGCTAGTTCGACAGACTTCAATAATTCACCCCTCCACTTT.